The present TCR beta chain was sequenced within a study of cytotoxic CD8 clonotypes in ibrutinib-treated CLL. CDR1 and CDR2 from the germline V gene are SGHVS and FQNEAQ. Between the trimmed V and J ends, which lost 3 bases and 7 bases, there was a span of 7 bases. The CDR3 contains 11 residues. Some clones are missing from TCRdb's copy, which holds only in-frame ones; the method was immunoSEQ multiplex PCR. Altogether over 140,000 clones are present, around 81% being singletons, with the ten largest covering less than 8.5%. This specimen was PBMCs, taken after 36 months of ibrutinib treatment. The chain uses TRBV7-8 and TRBJ2-7; D remains ambiguous. The TCR was taken from a human donor with chronic lymphocytic leukemia. The CDR3 sequence is CASSFNGEQYF. Here the CDR3 DNA reads TGTGCCAGCAGCTTCAATGGGGAGCAGTACTTC.